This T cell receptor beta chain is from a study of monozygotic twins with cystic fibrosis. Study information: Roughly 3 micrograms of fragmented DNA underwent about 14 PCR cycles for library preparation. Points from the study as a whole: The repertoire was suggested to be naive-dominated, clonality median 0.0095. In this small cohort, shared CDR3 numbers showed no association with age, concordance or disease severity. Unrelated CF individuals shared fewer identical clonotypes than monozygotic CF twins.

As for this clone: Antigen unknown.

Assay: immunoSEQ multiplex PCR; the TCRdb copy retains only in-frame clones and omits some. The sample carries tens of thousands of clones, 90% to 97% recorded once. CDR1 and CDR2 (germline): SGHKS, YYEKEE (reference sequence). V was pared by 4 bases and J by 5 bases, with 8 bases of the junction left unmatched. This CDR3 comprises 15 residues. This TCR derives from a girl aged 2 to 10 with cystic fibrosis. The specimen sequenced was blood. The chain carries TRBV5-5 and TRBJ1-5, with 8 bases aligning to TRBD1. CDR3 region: CASSRTTGEHQPQHF. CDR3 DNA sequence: TGTGCCAGCAGCCGAACGACAGGGGAGCATCAGCCCCAGCATTTT.